The 26 T cell receptor beta chains reported below all come from one sample, sequenced in a study of blood T cell repertoires in COVID-19. The method was immunoSEQ multiplex PCR; TCRdb's version includes in-frame clones alone and lacks a portion of them. This sample has approximately 89,000 clones; approximately 81% occur once, and the top ten carry approximately 15%. Material for sequencing was peripheral blood. The receptors originated from a woman between 65 and 79 years old with acute or convalescent COVID-19.

This clone has a handful of counts. V gene TRBV7-2 combines with J gene TRBJ2-5; a possible D gene is TRBD2 (5 bases). The CDR3 runs 18 residues. CDR1 and CDR2 (germline): SGHTA, FQGNSA. Trimming shortened V by 1 base and J by 2 bases, and 20 bases separated the two germline ends. This chain's CDR3 is CASSLGRVSGPLQETQYF. The CDR3 nucleotides read TGTGCCAGCAGCTTAGGGCGGGTAAGCGGCCCCCTTCAAGAGACCCAGTACTTC.

The rearrangement links TRBV11-2 to TRBJ2-3, with TRBD2 as a possible D gene (6 bases). V was cut by 5 bases and J by 3 bases, with 9 bases left in between. CDR3 size: 13 residues. Germline loops: CDR1 SGHAT, CDR2 FQNNGV. CDR3 sequence reads: CASSEGGTDTQYF. DNA of the CDR3: TGTGCCAGCAGCGAAGGAGGGACAGATACGCAGTATTTT.

V usage is TRBV5-4 and J usage is TRBJ2-3, with 7 bases fitting TRBD2. CDR1 and CDR2 from the germline V gene are SGHNT and YYREEE (reference sequence). V gave up 4 bases and J gave up 5 bases; unmatched junction bases: 16. The CDR3 has 17 amino acids. DNA of the CDR3: TGTGCCAGCAGCCTCCGGGGAGGGGTGGCGGGAGTAGATACGCAGTATTTT. Translating gives CASSLRGGVAGVDTQYF. The whole variable domain, remainder taken from reference TRBV5-4 and TRBJ2-3, is ETGVTQSPTHLIKTRGQQVTLRCSSQSGHNTVSWYQQALGQGPQFIFQYYREEENGRGNFPPRFSGLQFPNYSSELNVNALELDDSALYLCASSLRGGVAGVDTQYFGPGTRLTVL.

The chain carries TRBV14 and TRBJ1-1; D uncertain. Trimming shortened V by 1 base and J by 6 bases, and 12 bases separated the two germline ends. Germline V CDR1 and CDR2: SGHDN, FVKESK. This CDR3 comprises 14 residues. The CDR3 sequence is CASSQALAGAEAFF. The DNA for the CDR3 is TGTGCCAGCAGCCAAGCCCTGGCCGGGGCTGAAGCTTTCTTT.

This chain links TRBV12-3 or TRBV12-4 with TRBJ2-2; D unresolved. Trimming stripped 3 bases from V and 4 bases from J, with 6 bases between. This CDR3 contains 13 residues. The CDR3 DNA reads as TGTGCCAGCAGTTTCAGAGGCACCGGGGAGCTGTTTTTT. This codes for CASSFRGTGELFF.

CDR3: CASSVDPNRGQTDTQYF. The CDR3 region has the DNA TGTGCCAGCAGCGTAGACCCGAACAGGGGGCAGACAGATACGCAGTATTTT. V is TRBV9 and J is TRBJ2-3; 9 bases are shared with TRBD1. From germline, CDR1 is SGDLS and CDR2 YYNGEE. The trim removed 0 bases at V and 3 bases at J, leaving 8 bases unmatched. The CDR3 sequence is 17 residues long.

The CDR3 nucleotides are TGTGCCACCAGCCGGGACAGATACTCTGGAAACACCATATATTTT. As protein: CATSRDRYSGNTIYF. The rearrangement links TRBV15 to TRBJ1-3; 7 nucleotides agree with TRBD1. Germline trimming cut 5 bases from V and 0 bases from J; bases unmatched to any gene: 4. The CDR3 loop spans 15 amino acids. Germline V gives CDR1 LNHNV, CDR2 YYDKDF (reference sequence). Full variable domain (rest looked up from reference TRBV15 and TRBJ1-3): DAMVIQNPRYQVTQFGKPVTLSCSQTLNHNVMYWYQQKSSQAPKLLFHYYDKDFNNEADTPDNFQSRRPNTSFCFLDIRSPGLGDTAMYLCATSRDRYSGNTIYFGEGSWLTVV.

The chain links TRBV11-3 to TRBJ1-1; D uncertain. Germline assignment: CDR1 SGHNT and CDR2 YENEEA. Deletions cut 5 bases from V and 0 bases from J, with 10 bases between. This CDR3 is built from 14 residues. CDR3 DNA: TGTGCCAGCAGCGCAGACACGTTGAACACTGAAGCTTTCTTT. Encoded protein: CASSADTLNTEAFF. Supplemented by reference TRBV11-3 and TRBJ1-1, the full variable domain reads EAGVVQSPRYKIIEKKQPVAFWCNPISGHNTLYWYLQNLGQGPELLIRYENEEAVDDSQLPKDRFSAERLKGVDSTLKIQPAELGDSAVYLCASSADTLNTEAFFGQGTRLTVV.

This rearrangement joins TRBV5-1 to TRBJ1-1; 10 positions match TRBD1. V trimming: 5 bases; J trimming: 5 bases; junction bases outside the gene matches: 6. The CDR3 covers 14 residues. The germline gives CDR1 SGHRS, CDR2 YFSETQ. The CDR3: CASSTTGGGTEAFF. The CDR3 region has the DNA TGCGCCAGCAGTACGACAGGGGGCGGAACTGAAGCTTTCTTT.

This chain links TRBV4-2 with TRBJ2-5, with 7 bases fitting TRBD2. CDR1 and CDR2 from the germline V gene are LGHNA and YNFKEQ. V gave up 8 bases and J gave up 1 base; unmatched junction bases: 4. CDR3 length: 13 amino acids. The CDR3 DNA reads as TGTGCCAGCGGGATAGCGGGCCAAGAGACCCAGTACTTC. Translating it yields CASGIAGQETQYF.

This sequence joins TRBV24-1 and TRBJ1-1; 8 nucleotides agree with TRBD1. CDR1 KGHDR and CDR2 SFDVKD come from the germline V gene. This CDR3 contains 13 residues. Germline trimming cut 7 bases from V and 5 bases from J; bases unmatched to any gene: 5. The CDR3 sequence is CATRAGGGTEAFF. The DNA for the CDR3 is TGTGCCACCAGGGCAGGGGGCGGGACTGAAGCTTTCTTT.

The genes are TRBV23-1 and TRBJ2-7, with TRBD1 matching over 12 bases. TRBV23-1 is treated as an ORF (open reading frame) with a function not yet certain. There are 17 residues in the CDR3. With 0 bases clipped from V and 3 bases from J, the junction kept 6 bases outside the gene matches. Written as DNA, the CDR3 is TGCGCCAGCAGTCAATCTCCCCGGGACAGGGGGCTCTACGAGCAGTACGTC. This encodes CASSQSPRDRGLYEQYV.

The J gene is TRBJ2-3, the V gene TRBV30; a weak D match, TRBD1 (6 bases). The V gene's germline CDR1 is GTSNPN and CDR2 SVGIG (reference sequence). The ends were cut back, 3 bases at V and 0 bases at J, with 16 bases in the middle. This CDR3 is 16 amino acids long. The chain's CDR3 is CAWREGDRSSTDTQYF. In nucleotides, the CDR3 is TGTGCCTGGAGAGAAGGAGACAGGAGTAGCACAGATACGCAGTATTTT.

This clone occurred once. The CDR3 protein is CASSDTGGPNEKLFF. The CDR3 bases are TGTGCCAGCAGTGATACGGGGGGCCCTAATGAAAAACTGTTTTTT. The gene calls are TRBV25-1 and TRBJ1-4, with D possibly matching TRBD1 (6 bases). Trimming shortened V by 3 bases and J by 3 bases, and 11 bases separated the two germline ends. Germline CDR1 MGHDK, CDR2 SYGVNS. The CDR3 has 15 amino acids.

The V call is TRBV10-2, the J call TRBJ2-2, with 16 bases fitting TRBD2. Looked up from germline, CDR1 is WSHSY and CDR2 is SAAADI. The CDR3 contains 17 residues. V lost 7 bases, J lost 4 bases, and 6 bases stayed unmatched. The CDR3 DNA reads TGCGCCAGCACGGGACTAGCGGGAGGGCCCCGCACCGGGGAGCTGTTTTTT. This encodes CASTGLAGGPRTGELFF.

The genes are TRBV5-4 and TRBJ2-5; D is possibly TRBD1 (6 bases). CDR1 is SGHNT, CDR2 YYREEE, per germline (reference sequence). V lost 0 bases, J lost 0 bases, and 9 bases lay in between. This CDR3 has 15 amino acids. DNA for the CDR3: TGTGCCAGCAGCTTGGTGGGGGACAACCAAGAGACCCAGTACTTC. It specifies CASSLVGDNQETQYF.

This chain links TRBV2 with TRBJ2-7; possibly TRBD2 for D (6 bases). The CDR3 is 12 residues long. Germline CDR1 and CDR2: SNHLY and FYNNEI. Trimming left V 5 bases short and J 6 bases short, with 11 bases between. Written as DNA, the CDR3 is TGTGCCAGCAGTTATTGGGACTCCGAGCAGTACGTC. This gives the protein CASSYWDSEQYV.

The chain recombines TRBV7-9 with TRBJ1-2; 8 bases are a match to TRBD1. The ends lost 3 bases at V and 7 bases at J; junction bases unmatched: 4. The CDR3 has 13 residues. Germline CDR1 SEHNR, CDR2 FQNEAQ (reference sequence). This chain's CDR3 is CASSFGDRRGYTF. The CDR3 DNA reads as TGTGCCAGCAGCTTCGGGGACAGGCGTGGCTACACCTTC. The whole variable domain, filled in from reference TRBV7-9 and TRBJ1-2, reads DTGVSQNPRHKITKRGQNVTFRCDPISEHNRLYWYRQTLGQGPEFLTYFQNEAQLEKSRLLSDRFSAERPKGSFSTLEIQRTEQGDSAMYLCASSFGDRRGYTFGSGTRLTVV.

The chain joins TRBV24-1 to TRBJ2-5; TRBD1 is a possible D gene (5 bases). Germline-derived CDR1 and CDR2 are KGHDR and SFDVKD. CDR3 size: 15 residues. Trimming removed 7 bases from V and 1 base from J, with 15 bases in between. This CDR3 reads CATSRADRGQETQYF. The CDR3 region has the DNA TGTGCCACCAGCAGGGCCGACAGAGGCCAAGAGACCCAGTACTTC.

This chain uses TRBV7-9 with TRBJ2-1; the match to TRBD1 covers 7 bases. The CDR3 covers 17 residues. Germline CDR1 and CDR2: SEHNR and FQNEAQ (reference sequence). V shed 3 bases and J 5 bases; nucleotides not matched to a gene: 13. The CDR3 is CASSFLPVTGFDNEQFF. DNA of the CDR3: TGTGCCAGCAGCTTTCTGCCCGTGACAGGGTTCGACAATGAGCAGTTCTTC. Looking up the rest from reference TRBV7-9 and TRBJ2-1 gives the full variable domain: DTGVSQNPRHKITKRGQNVTFRCDPISEHNRLYWYRQTLGQGPEFLTYFQNEAQLEKSRLLSDRFSAERPKGSFSTLEIQRTEQGDSAMYLCASSFLPVTGFDNEQFFGPGTRLTVL.

There are a few counts of this clone. V is TRBV27 and J is TRBJ1-2; possible D gene TRBD1, 5 bases. The germline gives CDR1 MNHEY, CDR2 SMNVEV (reference sequence). The CDR3 has 14 residues. V shed 2 bases and J shed 8 bases, with 15 bases lying between them. Here the CDR3 DNA reads TGTGCCAGCAGTTTACTGGGGCCGGATATCGGCTACACCTTC. Translated: CASSLLGPDIGYTF.

This chain links TRBV28 with TRBJ1-2, with a tentative D call TRBD1 (5 bases). The CDR3 contains 14 residues. Germline CDR1 is MDHEN and CDR2 is SYDVKM. Between the trimmed V and J ends, which lost 7 bases and 4 bases, there was a span of 16 bases. The CDR3 spells CASNRDSSLYGYTF. CDR3 DNA sequence: TGTGCCAGCAACCGAGACAGTTCCCTCTATGGCTACACCTTC.

The chain carries TRBV10-3 and TRBJ1-5; 8 nucleotides agree with TRBD1. CDR1 is ENHRY and CDR2 is SYGVKD in the germline V gene. CDR3 size: 15 residues. Trimming at V came to 4 bases and at J to 6 bases, leaving 8 bases not matched to a gene. CDR3 in amino acids: CAISVGRQGAQPQHF. The DNA of the CDR3 is TGTGCCATCAGTGTTGGGCGGCAGGGGGCTCAGCCCCAGCATTTT.

The chain recombines TRBV28 with TRBJ2-5; 10 nucleotides agree with TRBD1. The CDR3 runs to 15 residues. Germline V lookup: CDR1 MDHEN, CDR2 SYDVKM. The J segment lost 5 bases and the V segment lost 5 bases, leaving 8 bases of the junction unmatched. The CDR3 DNA reads TGTGCCAGCAGTACCCTGACAGGGGGCGTCGAGACCCAGTACTTC. Translated, it gives CASSTLTGGVETQYF.

V gene TRBV19 combines with J gene TRBJ2-4; tentative D call: TRBD2 (7 bases). Trimming cost V 7 bases and J 7 bases, with 20 bases left between them. The CDR3 is 15 amino acids. CDR1 and CDR2 from the germline V gene are LNHDA and SQIVND (reference sequence). DNA of the CDR3: TGTGCCAGTATGGGGTTAGCGGGCCAGGGGAACATTCAGTACTTC. Encoded protein: CASMGLAGQGNIQYF.

The chain couples TRBV5-5 to TRBJ2-1, with a weak D call TRBD1 (6 bases). V lost 4 bases and J lost 9, with 14 bases in between. Germline CDR1 is SGHKS and CDR2 is YYEKEE (reference sequence). This CDR3 comprises 13 residues. DNA of the CDR3: TGTGCCAGCAGCAATCTAAGACAGGTTGAGCAGTTCTTC. Translation: CASSNLRQVEQFF.